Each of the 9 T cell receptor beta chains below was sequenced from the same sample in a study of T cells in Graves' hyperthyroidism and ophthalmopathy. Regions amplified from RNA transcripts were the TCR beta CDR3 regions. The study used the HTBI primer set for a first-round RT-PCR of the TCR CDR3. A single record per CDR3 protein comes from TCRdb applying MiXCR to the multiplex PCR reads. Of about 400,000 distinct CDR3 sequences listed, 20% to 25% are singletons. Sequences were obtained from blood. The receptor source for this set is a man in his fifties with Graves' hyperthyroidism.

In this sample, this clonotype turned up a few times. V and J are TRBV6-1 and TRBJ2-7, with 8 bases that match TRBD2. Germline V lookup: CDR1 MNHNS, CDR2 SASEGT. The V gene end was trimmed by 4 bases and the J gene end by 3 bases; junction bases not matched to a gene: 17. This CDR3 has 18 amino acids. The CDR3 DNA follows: TGTGCCAGCAGTGTGGGGACTAGTGGTATAGGCGTAAGCTACGAGCAGTACTTC. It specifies CASSVGTSGIGVSYEQYF.

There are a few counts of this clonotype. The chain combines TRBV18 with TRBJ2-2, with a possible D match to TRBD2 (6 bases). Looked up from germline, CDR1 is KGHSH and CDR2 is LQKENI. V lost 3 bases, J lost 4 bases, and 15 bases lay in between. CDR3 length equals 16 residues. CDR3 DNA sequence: TGTGCCAGCTCACCCCAGGGCTCCGGGAGCACCGGGGAGCTGTTTTTT. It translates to CASSPQGSGSTGELFF.

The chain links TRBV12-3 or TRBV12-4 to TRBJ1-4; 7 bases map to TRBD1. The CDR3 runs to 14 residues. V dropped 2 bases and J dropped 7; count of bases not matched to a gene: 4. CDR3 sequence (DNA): TGTGCCAGCAGTTTAAAGGGGGCGGGTGAAAAACTGTTTTTT. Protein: CASSLKGAGEKLFF.

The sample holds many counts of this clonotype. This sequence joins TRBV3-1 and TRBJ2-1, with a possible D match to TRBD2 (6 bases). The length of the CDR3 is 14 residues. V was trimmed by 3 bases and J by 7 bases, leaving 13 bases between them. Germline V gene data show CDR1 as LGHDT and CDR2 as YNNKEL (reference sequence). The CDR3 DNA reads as TGTGCCAGCAGCCAGGCCGGGACTCCTAATGAGCAGTTCTTC. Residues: CASSQAGTPNEQFF.

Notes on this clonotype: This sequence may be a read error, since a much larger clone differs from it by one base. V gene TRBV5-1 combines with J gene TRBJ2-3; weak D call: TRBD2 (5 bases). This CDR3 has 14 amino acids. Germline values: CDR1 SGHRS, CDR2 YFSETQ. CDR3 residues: CASSLALRADTQCF. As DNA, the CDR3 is TGCGCCAGCAGCTTGGCACTGCGGGCAGATACGCAGTGTTTT.

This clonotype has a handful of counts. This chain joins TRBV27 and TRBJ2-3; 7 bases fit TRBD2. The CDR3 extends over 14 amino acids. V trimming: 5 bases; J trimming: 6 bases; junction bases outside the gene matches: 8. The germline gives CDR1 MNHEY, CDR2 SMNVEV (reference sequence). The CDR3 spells CASSPRTSVDTQYF. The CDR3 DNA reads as TGTGCCAGCAGTCCCCGAACTAGCGTGGATACGCAGTATTTT.

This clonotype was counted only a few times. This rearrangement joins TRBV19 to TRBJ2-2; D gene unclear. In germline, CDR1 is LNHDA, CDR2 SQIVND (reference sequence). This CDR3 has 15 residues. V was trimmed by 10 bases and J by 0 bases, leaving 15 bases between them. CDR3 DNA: TGTGCCACCCACGGAGTCGGAACGAACACCGGGGAGCTGTTTTTT. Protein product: CATHGVGTNTGELFF.

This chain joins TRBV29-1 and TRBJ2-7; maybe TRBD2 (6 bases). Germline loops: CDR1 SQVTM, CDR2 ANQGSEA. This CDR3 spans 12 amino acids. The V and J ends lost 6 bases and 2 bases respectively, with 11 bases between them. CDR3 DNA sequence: TGCAGCGTACTAGCCTCAACCTACGAGCAGTACTTC. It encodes CSVLASTYEQYF.

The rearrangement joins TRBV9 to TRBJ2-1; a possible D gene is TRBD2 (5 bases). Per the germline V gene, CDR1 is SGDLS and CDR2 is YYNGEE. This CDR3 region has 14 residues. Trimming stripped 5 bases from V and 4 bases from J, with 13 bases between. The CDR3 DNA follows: TGTGCCAGCAGTCTCGGGGTTACGTACAATGAGCAGTTCTTC. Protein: CASSLGVTYNEQFF.